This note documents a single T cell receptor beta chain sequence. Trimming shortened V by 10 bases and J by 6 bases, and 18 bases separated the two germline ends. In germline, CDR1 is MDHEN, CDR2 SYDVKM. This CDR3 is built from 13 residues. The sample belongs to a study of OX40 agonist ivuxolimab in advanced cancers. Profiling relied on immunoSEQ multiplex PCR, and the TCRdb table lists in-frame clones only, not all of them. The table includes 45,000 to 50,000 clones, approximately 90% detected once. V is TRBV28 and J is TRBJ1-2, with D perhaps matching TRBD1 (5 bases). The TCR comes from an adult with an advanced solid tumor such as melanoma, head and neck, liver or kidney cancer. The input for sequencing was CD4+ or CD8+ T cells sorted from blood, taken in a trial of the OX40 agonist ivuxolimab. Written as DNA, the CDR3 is TGTGCCACCCAGGACAATTTCGGTCATGGCTACACCTTC. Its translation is CATQDNFGHGYTF.